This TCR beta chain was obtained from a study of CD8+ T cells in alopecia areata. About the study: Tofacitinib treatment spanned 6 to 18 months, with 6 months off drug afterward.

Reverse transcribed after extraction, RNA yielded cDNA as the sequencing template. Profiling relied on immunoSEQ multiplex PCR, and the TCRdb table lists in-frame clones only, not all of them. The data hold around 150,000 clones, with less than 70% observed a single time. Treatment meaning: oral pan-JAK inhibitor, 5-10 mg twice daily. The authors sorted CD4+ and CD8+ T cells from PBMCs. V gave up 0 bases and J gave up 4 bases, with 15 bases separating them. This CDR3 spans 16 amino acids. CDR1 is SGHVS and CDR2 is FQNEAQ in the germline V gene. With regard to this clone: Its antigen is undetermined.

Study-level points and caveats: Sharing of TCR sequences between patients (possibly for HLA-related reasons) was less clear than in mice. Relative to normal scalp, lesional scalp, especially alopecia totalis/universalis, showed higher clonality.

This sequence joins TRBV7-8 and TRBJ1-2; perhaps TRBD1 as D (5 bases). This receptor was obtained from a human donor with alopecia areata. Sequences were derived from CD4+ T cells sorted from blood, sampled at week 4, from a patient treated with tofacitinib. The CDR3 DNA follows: TGTGCCAGCAGCTTAGCGCTAGGGGCCAGGAGCTATGGCTACACCTTC. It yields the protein CASSLALGARSYGYTF.